These 10 T cell receptor beta chains came from one sample sequenced in a study of early T cells in non-severe SARS-CoV-2 infection. TCRdb reanalysed the 5' RACE reads using MiXCR and keeps one entry per CDR3 protein. The repertoire holds fewer than 35,000 distinct CDR3 sequences, with around 4.4% as singletons. The sequencing input was whole blood. All receptors derive from an adult who was a healthcare worker with PCR-confirmed SARS-CoV-2 infection or an uninfected control (not recorded which).

This clonotype was found many times. The rearrangement uses TRBV7-2 and TRBJ2-1, with a possible D match to TRBD2 (5 bases). With 1 base removed from V and 6 bases from J, the gap between germline ends came to 10 bases. This CDR3 comprises 14 residues. The germline V gene has CDR1 SGHTA and CDR2 FQGNSA. The CDR3 sequence: CASSLDLASNEQFF. The CDR3 DNA sequence: TGTGCCAGCAGCTTAGATCTAGCCTCCAATGAGCAGTTCTTC.

The sample holds many counts of this clonotype. The chain carries TRBV10-3 and TRBJ2-1; 7 bases are shared with TRBD2. CDR3 length equals 13 residues. Germline V gene lookup returns CDR1 ENHRY and CDR2 SYGVKD. V shed 0 bases, J shed 9 bases, and the junction held 2 bases outside the gene matches. The DNA for the CDR3 is TGTGCCATCAGTGAGTCGACTAGCTTTGAGCAGTTCTTC. The encoded protein is CAISESTSFEQFF.

This clonotype has at least ten counts. This sequence joins TRBV7-2 and TRBJ2-3; D call uncertain. The V end lost 2 bases, the J end lost 1 base, and 10 bases lay between the germline ends. The CDR3 is 15 residues long. Germline lookup yields CDR1 SGHTA and CDR2 FQGNSA. The CDR3 region is CASSLFPRGTDTQYF. The CDR3 coding sequence is TGTGCCAGCAGCTTATTCCCTAGGGGCACAGATACGCAGTATTTT.

This clonotype was counted many times. The chain couples TRBV5-6 to TRBJ2-1; TRBD2 is a possible D gene (6 bases). The CDR3 is 15 amino acids. Per the germline V gene, CDR1 is SGHDT and CDR2 is YYEEEE. The V end was cut by 1 base, the J end by 0 bases, with 8 bases between. CDR3 residues: CASSLYGGSYNEQFF. In DNA, the CDR3 is TGTGCCAGCAGCTTGTACGGGGGCTCCTACAATGAGCAGTTCTTC.

The chain links TRBV20-1 to TRBJ2-5; no reliable D call. The germline V gene has CDR1 DFQATT and CDR2 SNEGSKA (reference sequence). CDR3 size: 12 residues. The ends were cut back, 6 bases at V and 7 bases at J, with 15 bases in the middle. CDR3 DNA sequence: TGCAGTGCCACTTCAGGATTTGGGACCCAGTACTTC. Protein sequence: CSATSGFGTQYF.

This clonotype was seen repeatedly, ten times or more. The J gene is TRBJ2-2, the V gene TRBV11-2; D is possibly TRBD1 or TRBD2 (5 bases each). In germline, CDR1 is SGHAT, CDR2 FQNNGV. The CDR3 is 15 residues long. Trimming shortened V by 5 bases and J by 4 bases, and 14 bases separated the two germline ends. The CDR3 DNA sequence: TGTGCCAGCAGCCCGCTTTCTGGGGGCACCGGGGAGCTGTTTTTT. It specifies CASSPLSGGTGELFF.

This clonotype came up a few times. The chain is built from TRBV18 and TRBJ2-1; 10 nucleotides align to TRBD2. The junction had 15 bases not matched to a gene; V was cut back by 3 bases and J by 4 bases. The CDR3 is 19 amino acids. Germline V gene data show CDR1 as KGHSH and CDR2 as LQKENI. The CDR3 loop is CASSPAIPTSSGRYNEQFF. CDR3 nucleotide sequence: TGTGCCAGCTCACCCGCAATCCCCACTTCTAGCGGGAGATACAATGAGCAGTTCTTC.

In this sample, this clonotype turned up a few times. The V and J genes are TRBV20-1 and TRBJ1-2; no definite D call. Per the germline V gene, CDR1 is DFQATT and CDR2 is SNEGSKA (reference sequence). Between the trimmed V and J ends, which lost 0 bases and 3 bases, there was a span of 8 bases. This CDR3 is 13 amino acids long. The CDR3 nucleotides read TGCAGTGCTAGAGACGGAAAGTACTATGGCTACACCTTC. It specifies CSARDGKYYGYTF.

The rearrangement joins TRBV29-1 to TRBJ2-3; the match to TRBD1 covers 7 bases. From germline, CDR1 is SQVTM and CDR2 ANQGSEA. V lost 7 bases, J lost 3 bases, and 7 bases stayed unmatched. The CDR3 extends over 13 amino acids. In DNA form, the CDR3 reads TGCAGCGAACAGGGGTGGGGAACAGATACGCAGTATTTT. It is translated as CSEQGWGTDTQYF.

This clonotype showed up many times. V gene TRBV18 combines with J gene TRBJ2-6; D is undetermined. This CDR3 is built from 16 residues. CDR1 is KGHSH and CDR2 is LQKENI in the germline V gene. Between the trimmed V and J ends, which lost 2 bases and 0 bases, there was a span of 8 bases. The CDR3 DNA sequence: TGTGCCAGCTCACCAGTACAACTCTCTGGGGCCAACGTCCTGACTTTC. Amino acids: CASSPVQLSGANVLTF.